Described below is a single T cell receptor (beta chain) sequence and its context. This sample was taken from a study of OX40 agonist ivuxolimab in advanced cancers. Assay: immunoSEQ multiplex PCR; the TCRdb copy retains only in-frame clones and omits some. Of under 80,000 clones in the sample, approximately 90% are singletons; the top ten hold approximately 0.98%. Unmatched junction bases numbered 12, after V lost 6 bases and J lost 4 bases. The CDR3 consists of 15 residues. Germline V gives CDR1 MGHRA, CDR2 YSYEKL. The J gene is TRBJ2-7, the V gene TRBV4-1, with 7 bases that match TRBD2. This TCR was sampled from an adult with an advanced solid tumor such as melanoma, head and neck, liver or kidney cancer. The specimen comprised CD4+ or CD8+ T cells sorted from blood, sampled in a trial of the OX40 agonist ivuxolimab. CDR3 loop: CASSLGPSGVYEQYF. The CDR3 bases are TGCGCCAGCAGTCTAGGCCCTAGCGGAGTATACGAGCAGTACTTC.